Included here is one T cell receptor beta chain sequence, with context. Its antigen remains unidentified. This sample was taken from a study of shared clonotypes between healthy human individuals. Study-wide context: Every donor yielded three CD4 naive, three CD4 memory, two CD8 naive and one CD8 memory plate. Study-level findings and limits: Sequencing depth was expected to affect clonotype sharing among donors. Large depth notwithstanding, sorted-subset sequencing proved incomplete by rarefaction. A generally larger estimated richness was seen in naive subsets than in memory subsets.

The CDR3 is made up of 14 amino acids. Germline V lookup: CDR1 LNHDA, CDR2 SQIVND (reference sequence). The V end lost 4 bases, the J end lost 5 bases, and 15 bases lay between the germline ends. Terminally differentiated effector memory CD45RA+ cells were left out of the naive CD8 fraction, which was CD45RO-negative and positively selected for CCR7. Clones were read by immunoSEQ multiplex PCR, and TCRdb kept only the in-frame ones, dropping some. The sample lists about 2.2 million clones; roughly 95% were seen once. The sequence was obtained from a young man in good health. Some clones in this sample may be carry-over from other donors' samples. Sequencing used naive CD8+ T cells from PBMCs. The chain couples TRBV19 to TRBJ2-7; D is ambiguous. The CDR3 loop reads CASSTPTLGDEQYF. The CDR3 DNA follows: TGTGCCAGTAGTACCCCCACGCTGGGCGACGAGCAGTACTTC.